This T cell receptor beta chain was found in a study of T cell responses to AZD1222 COVID-19 vaccine. Germline V gene lookup returns CDR1 MNHNS and CDR2 SASEGT. The ends were cut back, 1 base at V and 7 bases at J, with 16 bases in the middle. CDR3 size: 16 residues. This clone was counted between two and nine times. Clones were sequenced by immunoSEQ multiplex PCR, and TCRdb holds only the in-frame ones, with some missing. The sample has about 180,000 clones, 88% seen once. The input for sequencing was peripheral blood, taken on day 0 of AZD1222 vaccination. V usage is TRBV6-1 and J usage is TRBJ1-4; tentatively, D is TRBD1 (6 bases). This clonotype was obtained from an adult in good health. The CDR3 region has the DNA TGTGCCAGCAGTGAAGGGGTGCGGGGGCCGAGTGAAAAACTGTTTTTT. This codes for CASSEGVRGPSEKLFF.